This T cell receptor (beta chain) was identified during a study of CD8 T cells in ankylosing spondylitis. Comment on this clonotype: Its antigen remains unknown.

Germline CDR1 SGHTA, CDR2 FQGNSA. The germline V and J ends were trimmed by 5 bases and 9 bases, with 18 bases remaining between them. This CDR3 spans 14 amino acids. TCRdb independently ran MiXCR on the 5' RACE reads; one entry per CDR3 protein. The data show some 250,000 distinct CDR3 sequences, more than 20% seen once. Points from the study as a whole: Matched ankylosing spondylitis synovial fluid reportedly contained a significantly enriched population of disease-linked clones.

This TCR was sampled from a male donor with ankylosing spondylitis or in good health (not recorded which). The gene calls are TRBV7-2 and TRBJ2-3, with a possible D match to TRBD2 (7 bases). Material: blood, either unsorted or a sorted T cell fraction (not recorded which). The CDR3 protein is CASSLLGGGMTQYF. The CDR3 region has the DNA TGTGCCAGCAGCCTCCTAGGGGGGGGCATGACGCAGTATTTT.